Given below is one T cell receptor beta chain in context. Recruits, aged roughly 18 to 95 years, lived in 25 or so US areas. The data stem from a study of blood T cell repertoires in COVID-19. The wider study: Sources were T cells, B-cell-depleted T cells, or PBMCs; the material itself was cDNA or gDNA.

The method was immunoSEQ multiplex PCR; TCRdb's version includes in-frame clones alone and lacks a portion of them. The table records 130,000 or so clones, 75% to 90% of them present only once. The receptor's source is a man aged 30 to 39 who had recovered from COVID-19. The sequenced material came from PBMCs or T cells enriched from blood (not recorded which).

This CDR3 is CASSMGQENTGELFF. The CDR3 DNA reads as TGCGCCAGCAGTATGGGACAGGAAAACACCGGGGAGCTGTTTTTT. J is TRBJ2-2 and V is TRBV5-1, with 8 bases aligning to TRBD1. There are 15 residues in the CDR3. Germline CDR1 SGHRS, CDR2 YFSETQ. V was pared by 5 bases and J by 2 bases, with 5 bases of the junction left unmatched.